This T cell receptor (beta chain) stems from a study (dated by TCRdb to the mid-2010s). At the level of the whole study: Whether tumor-infiltrating Tregs in breast cancer are recruited from blood Tregs or converted in situ from other CD4+ T cell subsets was tested. General study outcomes and caveats: In terms of TCR gene usage, tumor memory CD4+ T cells clustered together with blood and lymph node memory CD4+ cells, as well as with lymph node naive CD4+ cells. The greatest overlap of tumor-infiltrating Treg TCR alpha and beta sequences was observed with tumor naive CD4+ T cells, followed by blood naive CD4+ T cells. Rather than covering whole repertoires, validation in the larger cohort was restricted to a single TCR beta V-J rearrangement.

Based on the germline V gene, the CDR1 and CDR2 sequences are SGHRS and YFSETQ. Relative to germline, V is 2 bases shorter and J is 4 bases shorter, with 15 bases between their ends. The CDR3 goes from the cysteine to the phenylalanine over 15 residues. CDR3 DNA only is kept here, 45 bases in frame from base 1. Full-length TCR variable regions were amplified by 5' RACE PCR with constant-region reverse primers, followed by semi-nested PCR with Nested Universal Primer A. The ReliaPrep RNA Cell Miniprep System was used to extract total RNA, which was then reverse transcribed into 5'RACE-ready cDNA with the SMARTer RACE 5'/3' Kit. Multiplex adaptors were used to barcode full-length TCR alpha and beta libraries, and the barcoded libraries were sequenced on an Illumina MiSeq. As for how the authors treated the data: Sequencing data were pooled across the five patients for each of nine subset-tissue groups and compared by unsupervised clustering of TCR gene usage. The Morisita-Horn index was used to calculate repertoire similarity, with shared sequences weighted by how much each contributed to each repertoire. TCRdb handled the public reads itself, with Q25 trimming in fastp and clone calling in MiXCR, and kept productive beta chains. Rows with one shared CDR3 protein collapse into an entry with the most common genes and DNA. The V and J calls shown here were made by TCRdb, not taken from the authors' results. In all, the sample holds about 53,000 distinct CDR3 sequences, and roughly a quarter of those were seen once. 2.5% to 3.5% of the sample is in the top ten clones.

The Miltenyi Naive CD4+ T Cell Isolation kit was used to purify naive CD4+ T cells, and CD25 microbeads were used to remove Tregs. Tregs, naive and memory CD4+ T cells from tumor, blood and ipsilateral draining lymph nodes of five breast cancer patients underwent full-length TCR alpha and beta sequencing. Tumor tissue and lymph nodes obtained from ipsilateral axillary dissection were perfused with PBS, minced and then digested with collagenase I and hyaluronidase. Sorted cell populations were confirmed by FACS to exceed 90% purity. With respect to this clonotype: The specificity of this receptor is unknown. It has no much larger one-base neighbor in the sample; base qualities were not kept.

This sequence was found in a female donor with breast cancer. Recombination joined TRBV5-1 with TRBJ1-1; matching of 6 bases hints at TRBD1 as the D gene. The sequencing input was tumor-infiltrating naive CD4+ T cells sorted from the breast tumor. Reading the label with the study, this specimen's cell subset or site is: naive CD4+ T cells, CD4+CD45RA+CD25-. Read as DNA, the sequence is TGCGCCAGCAGCTTCACAGGGTCCTTGTCCACTGAAGCTTTCTTT. Its protein reads: CASSFTGSLSTEAFF.